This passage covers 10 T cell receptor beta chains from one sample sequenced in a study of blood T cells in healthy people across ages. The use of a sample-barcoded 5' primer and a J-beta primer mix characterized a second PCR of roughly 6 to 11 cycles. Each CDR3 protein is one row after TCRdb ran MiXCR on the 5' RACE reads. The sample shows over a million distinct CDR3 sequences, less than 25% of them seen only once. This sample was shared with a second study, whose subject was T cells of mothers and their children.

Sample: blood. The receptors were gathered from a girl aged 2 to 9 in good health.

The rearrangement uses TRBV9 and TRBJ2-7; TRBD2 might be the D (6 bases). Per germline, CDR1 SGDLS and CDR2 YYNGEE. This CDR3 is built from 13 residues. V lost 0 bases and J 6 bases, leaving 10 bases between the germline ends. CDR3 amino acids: CASSVEGTGEQYF. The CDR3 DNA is TGTGCCAGCAGCGTAGAGGGGACTGGCGAGCAGTACTTC.

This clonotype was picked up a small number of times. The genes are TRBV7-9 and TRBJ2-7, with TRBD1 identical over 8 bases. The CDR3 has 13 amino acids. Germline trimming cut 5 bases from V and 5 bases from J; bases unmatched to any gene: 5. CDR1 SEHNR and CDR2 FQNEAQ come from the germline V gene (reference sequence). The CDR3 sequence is CASSPTGANEQYF. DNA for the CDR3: TGTGCCAGCAGCCCGACAGGGGCAAACGAGCAGTACTTC.

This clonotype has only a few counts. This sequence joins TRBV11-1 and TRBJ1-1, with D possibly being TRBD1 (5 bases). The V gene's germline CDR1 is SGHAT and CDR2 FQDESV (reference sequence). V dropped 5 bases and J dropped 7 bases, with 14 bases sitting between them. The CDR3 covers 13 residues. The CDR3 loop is CASSDRTTREAFF. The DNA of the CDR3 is TGTGCCAGCAGCGACCGGACAACTCGTGAAGCTTTCTTT.

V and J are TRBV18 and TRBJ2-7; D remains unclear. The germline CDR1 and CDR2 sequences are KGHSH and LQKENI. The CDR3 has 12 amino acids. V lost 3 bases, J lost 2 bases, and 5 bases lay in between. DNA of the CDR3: TGTGCCAGCTCACCGATGGCCTACGAGCAGTACTTC. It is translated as CASSPMAYEQYF.

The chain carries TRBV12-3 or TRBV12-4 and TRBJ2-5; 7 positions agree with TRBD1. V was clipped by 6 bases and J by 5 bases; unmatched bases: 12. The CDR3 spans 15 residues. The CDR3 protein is CASRIDTGEGETQYF. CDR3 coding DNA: TGTGCCAGCAGAATAGATACAGGGGAAGGGGAGACCCAGTACTTC.

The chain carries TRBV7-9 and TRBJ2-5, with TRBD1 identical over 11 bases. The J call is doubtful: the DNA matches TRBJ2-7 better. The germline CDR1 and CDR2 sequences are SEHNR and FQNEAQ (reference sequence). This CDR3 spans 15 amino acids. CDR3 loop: CASSLPGTGGYEQYF. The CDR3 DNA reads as TGTGCCAGCAGCTTACCCGGGACAGGGGGCTACGAGCAGTACTTC.

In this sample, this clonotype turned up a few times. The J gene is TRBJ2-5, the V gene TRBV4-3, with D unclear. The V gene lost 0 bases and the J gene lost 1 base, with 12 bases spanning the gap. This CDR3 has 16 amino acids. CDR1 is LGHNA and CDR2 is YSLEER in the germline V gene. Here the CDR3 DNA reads TGCGCCAGCAGCCAAGATTTCGACTTCGCCCAAGAGACCCAGTACTTC. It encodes CASSQDFDFAQETQYF.

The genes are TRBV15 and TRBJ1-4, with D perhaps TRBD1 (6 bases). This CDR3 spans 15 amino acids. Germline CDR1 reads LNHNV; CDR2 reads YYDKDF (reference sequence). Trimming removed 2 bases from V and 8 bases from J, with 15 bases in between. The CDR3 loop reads CATSRTRGPQEKLFF. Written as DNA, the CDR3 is TGTGCCACCAGCAGAACCAGGGGCCCTCAGGAAAAACTGTTTTTT. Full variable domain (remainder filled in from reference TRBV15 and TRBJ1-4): DAMVIQNPRYQVTQFGKPVTLSCSQTLNHNVMYWYQQKSSQAPKLLFHYYDKDFNNEADTPDNFQSRRPNTSFCFLDIRSPGLGDTAMYLCATSRTRGPQEKLFFGSGTQLSVL.

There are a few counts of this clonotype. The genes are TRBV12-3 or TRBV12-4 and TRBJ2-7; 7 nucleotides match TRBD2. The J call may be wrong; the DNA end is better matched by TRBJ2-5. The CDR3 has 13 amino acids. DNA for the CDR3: TGTGCCAGCGCGAGCGGGAAAGGAGAGACCCAGTACTTC. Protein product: CASASGKGETQYF.

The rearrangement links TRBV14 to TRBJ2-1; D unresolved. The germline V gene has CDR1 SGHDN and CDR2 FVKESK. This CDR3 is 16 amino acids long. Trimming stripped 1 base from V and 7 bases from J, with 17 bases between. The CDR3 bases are TGTGCCAGCAGCCAAGTCAGGCAGGTCCGCCGGAATGAGCAGTTCTTC. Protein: CASSQVRQVRRNEQFF.